The sequence of this T cell receptor beta chain was determined in a study of radiotherapy plus CTLA-4 blockade in lung cancer. Regarding the study as a whole: Interferon-beta, together with early blood T cell clone dynamics, reportedly best predicted response. After radiotherapy and ipilimumab, tumor-derived clones expanded in peripheral blood.

The germline V gene encodes CDR1 MRHNA and CDR2 SNTAGT. V was clipped by 2 bases and J by 4 bases, with 17 bases between them. This CDR3 has 16 amino acids. Using immunoSEQ multiplex PCR, the repertoire was profiled, and TCRdb retains in-frame clones only, with some absent. The sample lists some 96,000 clones, 85% to 90% occurring once. Concerning this clone itself: Its antigen is unknown.

The sample consisted of peripheral blood, taken from a patient treated with radiotherapy plus ipilimumab. This chain links TRBV6-4 with TRBJ2-5; D is unresolved. This sequence originates from a human donor with non-small cell lung cancer that progressed on radiotherapy plus ipilimumab. In DNA, the CDR3 is TGTGCCAGCAGTGACCCCCAAGCCCTCAGGAGAGAGACCCAGTACTTC. Amino acid sequence: CASSDPQALRRETQYF.